This is a list of T cell receptor beta chains from one sample in a study of blood T cell repertoires in COVID-19. Generated by immunoSEQ multiplex PCR, the TCRdb table keeps only in-frame clones and is missing some. Of about 250,000 clones listed, roughly 85% were seen once; the top ten hold about 3%. The sequenced sample was peripheral blood. The receptors were sampled from a woman aged 30 to 39 with active or convalescent COVID-19. The CDR3 runs from the conserved cysteine through the conserved F or W. A D gene is named only where the DNA matches it firmly. Only some rows state a clone size, as once, few, many or a class for expanded clones.

cdr3_aa: CASSSGTENYGYTF
cdr3_nt: TGCGCCAGCAGCTCTGGGACAGAGAACTATGGCTACACCTTC
clone_size: .
d_call: TRBD1
j_call: TRBJ1-2
v_call: TRBV5-1

cdr3_aa: CASSYLGEVDTQYF
cdr3_nt: TGTGCCAGCAGTTACCTGGGGGAGGTGGATACGCAGTATTTT
clone_size: .
d_call: .
j_call: TRBJ2-3
v_call: TRBV6-2/TRBV6-3

cdr3_aa: CASEGEGFYGYTF
cdr3_nt: TGTGCCAGCGAAGGGGAGGGGTTCTATGGCTACACCTTC
clone_size: .
d_call: .
j_call: TRBJ1-2
v_call: TRBV7-9

cdr3_aa: CATAIGADTQYF
cdr3_nt: TGTGCCACCGCCATAGGGGCGGATACGCAGTATTTT
clone_size: .
d_call: .
j_call: TRBJ2-3
v_call: TRBV15

cdr3_aa: CASSVVSGGDTQYF
cdr3_nt: TGTGCCAGCAGCGTAGTTTCGGGAGGAGATACGCAGTATTTT
clone_size: .
d_call: TRBD2
j_call: TRBJ2-3
v_call: TRBV9

cdr3_aa: CATSREGGAGELFF
cdr3_nt: TGTGCCACCAGCAGAGAAGGGGGCGCGGGGGAGCTGTTTTTT
clone_size: .
d_call: TRBD1
j_call: TRBJ2-2
v_call: TRBV15

cdr3_aa: CASSIGRGGYTEAFF
cdr3_nt: TGTGCCAGTAGTATAGGAAGGGGGGGGTACACTGAAGCTTTCTTT
clone_size: .
d_call: .
j_call: TRBJ1-1
v_call: TRBV19

cdr3_aa: CASSPRTGGGEGYGYTF
cdr3_nt: TGTGCCAGTAGTCCTCGGACCGGGGGTGGAGAGGGCTATGGCTACACCTTC
clone_size: once
d_call: .
j_call: TRBJ1-2
v_call: TRBV19

cdr3_aa: CASSLDRIQTEYF
cdr3_nt: TGTGCCAGCAGCTTGGACAGAATACAAACGGAGTACTTC
clone_size: .
d_call: .
j_call: TRBJ2-7
v_call: TRBV5-5

cdr3_aa: CASSRQVGDTEAFF
cdr3_nt: TGCGCCAGCAGCCGACAGGTGGGTGACACTGAAGCTTTCTTT
clone_size: .
d_call: .
j_call: TRBJ1-1
v_call: TRBV5-1

cdr3_aa: CASSLVTLYQETQYF
cdr3_nt: TGTGCCAGCAGCTTAGTGACTCTGTACCAAGAGACCCAGTACTTC
clone_size: .
d_call: .
j_call: TRBJ2-5
v_call: TRBV7-8

cdr3_aa: CASSPKQNTEAFF
cdr3_nt: TGTGCCAGCAGCCCCAAACAAAACACTGAAGCTTTCTTT
clone_size: .
d_call: .
j_call: TRBJ1-1
v_call: TRBV5-4

cdr3_aa: CASSLSGGFNSPLHF
cdr3_nt: TGTGCCAGCAGTTTATCGGGGGGGTTTAATTCACCCCTCCACTTT
clone_size: .
d_call: .
j_call: TRBJ1-6
v_call: TRBV28

cdr3_aa: CATSDRRDGVNTGELFF
cdr3_nt: TGTGCCACCAGTGACCGACGAGACGGGGTGAACACCGGGGAGCTGTTTTTT
clone_size: .
d_call: .
j_call: TRBJ2-2
v_call: TRBV24-1

cdr3_aa: CASSLSVGQDEKLFF
cdr3_nt: TGTGCCAGCAGCTTGTCCGTGGGACAAGATGAAAAACTGTTTTTT
clone_size: .
d_call: .
j_call: TRBJ1-4
v_call: TRBV7-6

cdr3_aa: CASSLARSGELFF
cdr3_nt: TGTGCCAGCAGCTTAGCTCGGTCCGGGGAGCTGTTTTTT
clone_size: .
d_call: .
j_call: TRBJ2-2
v_call: TRBV7-2

cdr3_aa: CSASDWGLAGGPAQYF
cdr3_nt: TGCAGTGCTAGTGACTGGGGACTAGCGGGGGGGCCCGCGCAGTATTTT
clone_size: .
d_call: TRBD2
j_call: TRBJ2-3
v_call: TRBV20-1

cdr3_aa: CASSLFRLAGGITDTQYF
cdr3_nt: TGTGCCAGCAGTTTATTTCGGCTAGCGGGGGGAATCACAGATACGCAGTATTTT
clone_size: .
d_call: TRBD2
j_call: TRBJ2-3
v_call: TRBV27

cdr3_aa: CASSLRLAGAGDEQYF
cdr3_nt: TGTGCCAGCAGTTTAAGACTAGCGGGGGCCGGAGACGAGCAGTACTTC
clone_size: .
d_call: TRBD2
j_call: TRBJ2-7
v_call: TRBV27

cdr3_aa: CAWSVGQGSYEQYF
cdr3_nt: TGTGCCTGGAGTGTAGGACAGGGCTCCTACGAGCAGTACTTC
clone_size: .
d_call: TRBD1
j_call: TRBJ2-7
v_call: TRBV30

cdr3_aa: CASSEAPGGSQPQHF
cdr3_nt: TGTGCCAGCAGTGAAGCGCCGGGGGGTTCTCAGCCCCAGCATTTT
clone_size: .
d_call: .
j_call: TRBJ1-5
v_call: TRBV6-1

cdr3_aa: CASSLSGETQYF
cdr3_nt: TGTGCCAGCAGCCTGTCGGGAGAGACCCAGTACTTC
clone_size: once
d_call: .
j_call: TRBJ2-5
v_call: TRBV4-2

cdr3_aa: CASSPRKSSYNSPLHF
cdr3_nt: TGTGCCAGTAGCCCGAGGAAGAGCTCCTATAATTCACCCCTCCACTTT
clone_size: .
d_call: .
j_call: TRBJ1-6
v_call: TRBV19

cdr3_aa: CASSPQGAMNTEAFF
cdr3_nt: TGTGCCAGCAGTCCCCAAGGGGCCATGAACACTGAAGCTTTCTTT
clone_size: .
d_call: .
j_call: TRBJ1-1
v_call: TRBV6-5

cdr3_aa: CASSPGNTGAEAFF
cdr3_nt: TGTGCCAGCAGTCCCGGAAACACAGGGGCTGAAGCTTTCTTT
clone_size: .
d_call: TRBD1
j_call: TRBJ1-1
v_call: TRBV6-2/TRBV6-3

cdr3_aa: CASSLGGTGVIYGYTF
cdr3_nt: TGTGCCAGCAGCCTAGGGGGGACAGGGGTGATCTATGGCTACACCTTC
clone_size: .
d_call: TRBD1
j_call: TRBJ1-2
v_call: TRBV7-2

cdr3_aa: CSVPPGGLSYGYTF
cdr3_nt: TGCAGCGTACCCCCAGGGGGCTTATCTTATGGCTACACCTTC
clone_size: .
d_call: TRBD1
j_call: TRBJ1-2
v_call: TRBV29-1

cdr3_aa: CASSEGNRDFTDTQYF
cdr3_nt: TGTGCCAGCAGCGAGGGGAATCGGGACTTCACAGATACGCAGTATTTT
clone_size: .
d_call: .
j_call: TRBJ2-3
v_call: TRBV9

cdr3_aa: CASSPASDSPLHF
cdr3_nt: TGTGCCAGCTCACCTGCGTCTGATTCACCCCTCCACTTT
clone_size: .
d_call: .
j_call: TRBJ1-6
v_call: TRBV18

cdr3_aa: CASSLRRERGITHEQFF
cdr3_nt: TGTGCCAGCAGCTTACGACGGGAGCGGGGGATTACTCATGAGCAGTTCTTC
clone_size: .
d_call: TRBD2
j_call: TRBJ2-1
v_call: TRBV11-2

cdr3_aa: CASSVAAGLYEQYF
cdr3_nt: TGTGCCAGCAGCGTAGCTGCCGGTCTCTACGAGCAGTACTTC
clone_size: .
d_call: .
j_call: TRBJ2-7
v_call: TRBV9

cdr3_aa: CASRLTKGNTIYF
cdr3_nt: TGTGCCAGCCGACTAACCAAGGGAAACACCATATATTTT
clone_size: .
d_call: .
j_call: TRBJ1-3
v_call: TRBV28

cdr3_aa: CASRLGQVPMGEQFF
cdr3_nt: TGTGCCAGCAGACTAGGACAGGTGCCGATGGGTGAGCAGTTCTTC
clone_size: .
d_call: TRBD1
j_call: TRBJ2-1
v_call: TRBV27

cdr3_aa: CASSRWRGSDTQYF
cdr3_nt: TGTGCCAGCAGCCGTTGGCGGGGGAGCGATACGCAGTATTTT
clone_size: .
d_call: TRBD2
j_call: TRBJ2-3
v_call: TRBV5-8

cdr3_aa: CASSPGTAPYEQYF
cdr3_nt: TGTGCCAGCAGCCCAGGGACAGCCCCCTACGAGCAGTACTTC
clone_size: once
d_call: TRBD1
j_call: TRBJ2-7
v_call: TRBV9

cdr3_aa: CASSPKGSYNSPLHF
cdr3_nt: TGTGCCAGCTCACCGAAGGGGTCCTATAATTCACCCCTCCACTTT
clone_size: once
d_call: .
j_call: TRBJ1-6
v_call: TRBV18

cdr3_aa: CASSLSGGAGEQFF
cdr3_nt: TGTGCCAGCAGTCTCAGCGGGGGGGCGGGTGAGCAGTTCTTC
clone_size: .
d_call: TRBD2
j_call: TRBJ2-1
v_call: TRBV28

cdr3_aa: CSASITAGGNTIYF
cdr3_nt: TGCAGTGCTAGTATAACTGCGGGTGGAAACACCATATATTTT
clone_size: .
d_call: .
j_call: TRBJ1-3
v_call: TRBV20-1

cdr3_aa: CAWSGHRNTEAFF
cdr3_nt: TGTGCCTGGAGTGGACACAGAAACACTGAAGCTTTCTTT
clone_size: .
d_call: .
j_call: TRBJ1-1
v_call: TRBV30

cdr3_aa: CASSQDAGEAFF
cdr3_nt: TGCGCCAGCAGCCAAGATGCGGGTGAAGCTTTCTTT
clone_size: .
d_call: .
j_call: TRBJ1-1
v_call: TRBV4-3

cdr3_aa: CASTRDRGQPQHF
cdr3_nt: TGTGCCAGCACCCGGGACAGGGGTCAGCCCCAGCATTTT
clone_size: .
d_call: TRBD1
j_call: TRBJ1-5
v_call: TRBV6-5

cdr3_aa: CASSSDYTGELFF
cdr3_nt: TGTGCCAGCAGCTCCGACTACACCGGGGAGCTGTTTTTT
clone_size: once
d_call: .
j_call: TRBJ2-2
v_call: TRBV6-2/TRBV6-3

cdr3_aa: CASSLSRDQPQHF
cdr3_nt: TGTGCCAGCAGTTTGTCACGAGATCAGCCCCAGCATTTT
clone_size: few
d_call: .
j_call: TRBJ1-5
v_call: TRBV27

cdr3_aa: CASSQAGGNQPQHF
cdr3_nt: TGTGCCAGCAGCCAAGCGGGAGGGAATCAGCCCCAGCATTTT
clone_size: .
d_call: .
j_call: TRBJ1-5
v_call: TRBV3-1/TRBV3-2

cdr3_aa: CASSEALRGYSAWGDTDTQYF
cdr3_nt: TGTGCCAGCAGTGAAGCGCTTCGGGGATATAGTGCATGGGGGGACACAGATACGCAGTATTTT
clone_size: .
d_call: .
j_call: TRBJ2-3
v_call: TRBV6-1

cdr3_aa: CASSPSPGQGAGYTF
cdr3_nt: TGTGCCAGCAGCCCTTCTCCGGGACAGGGGGCTGGCTACACCTTC
clone_size: .
d_call: TRBD1
j_call: TRBJ1-2
v_call: TRBV3-1/TRBV3-2

cdr3_aa: CASSFSGGADTQYF
cdr3_nt: TGTGCCAGCAGCTTTAGCGGGGGAGCGGATACGCAGTATTTT
clone_size: once
d_call: TRBD2
j_call: TRBJ2-3
v_call: TRBV7-9

cdr3_aa: CASSIAAGDRPQHF
cdr3_nt: TGTGCCAGTAGTATCGCGGCGGGGGATCGGCCCCAGCATTTT
clone_size: .
d_call: .
j_call: TRBJ1-5
v_call: TRBV19

cdr3_aa: CASSSWTSGGLGTDTQYF
cdr3_nt: TGTGCCAGCAGCTCGTGGACTAGCGGGGGTTTGGGCACAGATACGCAGTATTTT
clone_size: .
d_call: TRBD2
j_call: TRBJ2-3
v_call: TRBV11-3

cdr3_aa: CASSYTRVEDTQYF
cdr3_nt: TGTGCCAGCAGTTACACGAGAGTCGAGGATACGCAGTATTTT
clone_size: few
d_call: .
j_call: TRBJ2-3
v_call: TRBV6-5

cdr3_aa: CSVGGGRGNTIYF
cdr3_nt: TGCAGCGTTGGGGGGGGTCGTGGAAACACCATATATTTT
clone_size: .
d_call: .
j_call: TRBJ1-3
v_call: TRBV29-1

cdr3_aa: CASSLNRLEEAFF
cdr3_nt: TGTGCCAGCAGCTTAAACAGGCTAGAGGAAGCTTTCTTT
clone_size: few
d_call: .
j_call: TRBJ1-1
v_call: TRBV7-2

cdr3_aa: CASSRGQGAKEQYF
cdr3_nt: TGTGCCAGCAGCCGCGGACAGGGGGCGAAAGAGCAGTACTTC
clone_size: .
d_call: TRBD1
j_call: TRBJ2-7
v_call: TRBV9

cdr3_aa: CASSGQGPTEAFF
cdr3_nt: TGTGCCAGTTCCGGACAGGGGCCCACTGAAGCTTTCTTT
clone_size: .
d_call: TRBD1
j_call: TRBJ1-1
v_call: TRBV19

cdr3_aa: CASSTATSGGPGANVLTF
cdr3_nt: TGTGCCAGCAGCACGGCGACTAGCGGGGGGCCTGGGGCCAACGTCCTGACTTTC
clone_size: .
d_call: TRBD2
j_call: TRBJ2-6
v_call: TRBV5-4

cdr3_aa: CASSEAGSGSSYEQYF
cdr3_nt: TGTGCCAGCAGTGAAGCGGGGAGTGGGAGCTCCTACGAGCAGTACTTC
clone_size: .
d_call: .
j_call: TRBJ2-7
v_call: TRBV2

cdr3_aa: CASRRGQENTEAFF
cdr3_nt: TGTGCCAGCAGACGAGGACAGGAGAACACTGAAGCTTTCTTT
clone_size: few
d_call: TRBD1
j_call: TRBJ1-1
v_call: TRBV27